This TCR beta chain originates from a study of blood T cell repertoires in COVID-19. Clones were read by immunoSEQ multiplex PCR, and TCRdb kept only the in-frame ones, dropping some. The table lists fewer than 450,000 clones, 88% of them singletons. The V and J ends lost 5 bases and 6 bases, in that order; junction bases with no gene match: 6. In germline, CDR1 is SGHRS, CDR2 YFSETQ. The CDR3 length is 13 residues. Material: PBMCs or T cells enriched from blood (not recorded which). This TCR was sampled from a young woman who had recovered from COVID-19. The chain joins TRBV5-1 to TRBJ1-2; TRBD1 agrees at 8 bases. CDR3 amino acids: CASRETGDHGYTF. DNA of the CDR3: TGCGCCAGCAGAGAGACAGGGGACCATGGCTACACCTTC.